This T cell receptor (beta chain) was profiled in a study of cytomegalovirus exposure and HLA in healthy donors. Study-wide context: Unique TCRs from HLA-typed donors, 75 million to 100 million of them, were held in an early data release. The study, taken as a whole, reports: Sequencing likely caused a cluster of highly shared sequence variants. Through in vitro validation, three CMV-associated chains were shown to be specific for CMV antigens.

Researchers ran the PCR with 60 Vbeta and 13 Jbeta primers. Clones were sequenced by immunoSEQ multiplex PCR, and TCRdb holds only the in-frame ones, with some missing. This table has some 160,000 clones, around 80% appearing once. Donors showed nominal health when sampled, although they likely had unrecorded immune exposures. Notes on this clone: The antigen is not known.

The CDR3 has 14 residues. The V end was cut by 11 bases, the J end by 2 bases, with 18 bases between. The germline V gene encodes CDR1 WNHNN and CDR2 SYGVQD (reference sequence). The chain carries TRBV10-1 and TRBJ2-5; D is perhaps TRBD1 (5 bases). This clonotype was sampled from a man aged 18 to 35 in good health and CMV-seronegative. The sequencing sample was made of PBMCs. This CDR3 is CAPRRGRRQETQYF. CDR3 sequence (DNA): TGCGCCCCCCGAAGGGGCAGACGGCAAGAGACCCAGTACTTC.